This T cell receptor (beta chain) was captured in a study of blood T cell repertoires in COVID-19. As for the study in general: T cells, B-cell-depleted T cells, or PBMCs provided the cDNA or gDNA that served as material.

Clones were read by immunoSEQ multiplex PCR, and TCRdb kept only the in-frame ones, dropping some. The table has roughly 280,000 clones, around 80% seen once; the top ten hold under 5.5%. V shed 1 base and J 0 bases; nucleotides not matched to a gene: 0. This CDR3 has 16 amino acids. Germline V CDR1 and CDR2: KGHSH, LQKENI. The chain carries TRBV18 and TRBJ2-2, with 9 nucleotides matching TRBD1. Input material: peripheral blood. This receptor was identified in a man aged 60 to 75 with acute or convalescent COVID-19. Here the CDR3 reads CASSPRTGANTGELFF. As DNA, the CDR3 is TGTGCCAGCTCACCACGGACAGGGGCGAACACCGGGGAGCTGTTTTTT.